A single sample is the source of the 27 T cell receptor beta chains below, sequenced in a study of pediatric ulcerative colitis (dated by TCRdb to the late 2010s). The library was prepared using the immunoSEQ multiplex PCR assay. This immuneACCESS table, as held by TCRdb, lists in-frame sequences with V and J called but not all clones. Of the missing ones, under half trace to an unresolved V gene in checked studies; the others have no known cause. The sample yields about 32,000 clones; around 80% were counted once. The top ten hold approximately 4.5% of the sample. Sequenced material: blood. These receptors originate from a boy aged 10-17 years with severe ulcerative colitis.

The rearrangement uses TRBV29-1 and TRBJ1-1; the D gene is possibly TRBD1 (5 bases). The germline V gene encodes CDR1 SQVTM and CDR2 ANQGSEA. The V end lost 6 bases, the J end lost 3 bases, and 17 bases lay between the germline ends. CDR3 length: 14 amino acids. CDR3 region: CSVEKGLLDTEAFF. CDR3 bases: TGCAGCGTCGAAAAGGGGTTGCTGGACACTGAAGCTTTCTTT.

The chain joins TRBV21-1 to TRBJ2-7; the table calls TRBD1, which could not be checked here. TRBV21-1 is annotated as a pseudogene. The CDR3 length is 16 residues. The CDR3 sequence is CASSIHSGTGPYEQYF. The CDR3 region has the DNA TGTGCCAGCAGCATTCATTCCGGGACAGGGCCCTACGAGCAGTACTTC.

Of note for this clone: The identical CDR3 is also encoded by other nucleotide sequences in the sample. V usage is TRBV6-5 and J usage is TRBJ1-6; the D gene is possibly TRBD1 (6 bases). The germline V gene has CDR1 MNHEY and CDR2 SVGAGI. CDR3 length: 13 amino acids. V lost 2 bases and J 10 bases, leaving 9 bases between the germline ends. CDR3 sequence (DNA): TGTGCCAGCAGTTACAGGGGGGAGTCACCCCTCCACTTT. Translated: CASSYRGESPLHF.

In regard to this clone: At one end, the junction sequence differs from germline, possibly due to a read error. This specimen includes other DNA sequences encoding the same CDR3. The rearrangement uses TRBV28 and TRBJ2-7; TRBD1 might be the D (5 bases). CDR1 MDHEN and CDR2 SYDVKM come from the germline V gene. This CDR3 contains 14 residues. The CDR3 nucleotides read TGCGCCAGCAGTTTGGTCGGACAAACCTACGAGCAGTACTTC. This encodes CASSLVGQTYEQYF.

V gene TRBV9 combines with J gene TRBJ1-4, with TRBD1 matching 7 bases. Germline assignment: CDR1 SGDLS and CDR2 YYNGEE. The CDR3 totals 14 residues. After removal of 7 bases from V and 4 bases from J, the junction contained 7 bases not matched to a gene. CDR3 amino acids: CASSEGQLNEKLFF. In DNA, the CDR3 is TGTGCCAGCTCGGAGGGACAGCTTAATGAAAAACTGTTTTTT.

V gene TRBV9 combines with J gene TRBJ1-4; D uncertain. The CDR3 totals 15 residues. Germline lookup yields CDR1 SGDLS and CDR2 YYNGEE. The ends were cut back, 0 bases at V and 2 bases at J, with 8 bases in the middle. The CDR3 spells CASSVAGLTNEKLFF. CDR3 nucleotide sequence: TGTGCCAGCAGCGTAGCTGGGCTGACTAATGAAAAACTGTTTTTT. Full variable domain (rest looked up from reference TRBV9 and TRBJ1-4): DSGVTQTPKHLITATGQRVTLRCSPRSGDLSVYWYQQSLDQGLQFLIQYYNGEERAKGNILERFSAQQFPDLHSELNLSSLELGDSALYFCASSVAGLTNEKLFFGSGTQLSVL.

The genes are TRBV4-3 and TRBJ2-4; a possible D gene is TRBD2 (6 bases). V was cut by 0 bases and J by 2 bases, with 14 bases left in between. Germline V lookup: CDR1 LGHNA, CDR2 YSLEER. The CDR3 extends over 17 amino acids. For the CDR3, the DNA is TGCGCCAGCAGCCAAGAAGGCTACGGAGGGCCCAAAAACATTCAGTACTTC. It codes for CASSQEGYGGPKNIQYF.

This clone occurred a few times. Written as DNA, the CDR3 is TGTGCCAGCACCAGGGCGGGCAGTTTAATGAACACTGAAGCTTTCTTT. This translates into CASTRAGSLMNTEAFF. The chain recombines TRBV21-1 with TRBJ1-1. TRBV21-1 is a recognized pseudogene. CDR3 length equals 16 residues.

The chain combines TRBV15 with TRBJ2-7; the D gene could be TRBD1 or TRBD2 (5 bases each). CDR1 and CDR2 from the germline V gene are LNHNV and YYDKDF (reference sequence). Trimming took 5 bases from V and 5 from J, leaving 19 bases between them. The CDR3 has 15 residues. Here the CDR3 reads CATSEWGPPPHEQYF. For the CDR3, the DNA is TGTGCCACCAGCGAGTGGGGACCCCCGCCCCACGAGCAGTACTTC.

This CDR3 is CASQQGFTEAFF. CDR3 DNA: TGTGCCAGCCAACAGGGTTTCACTGAAGCTTTCTTT. The chain employs TRBV19 and TRBJ1-1, with D possibly matching TRBD1 (6 bases). The CDR3 runs to 12 residues. Germline loops: CDR1 LNHDA, CDR2 SQIVND (reference sequence). The V end was cut by 9 bases, the J end by 4 bases, with 12 bases between.

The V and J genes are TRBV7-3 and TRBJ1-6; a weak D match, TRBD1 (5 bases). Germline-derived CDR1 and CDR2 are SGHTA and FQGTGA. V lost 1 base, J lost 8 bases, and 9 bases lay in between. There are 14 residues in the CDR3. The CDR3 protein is CASSLRGTDSPLHF. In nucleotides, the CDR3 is TGTGCCAGCAGCTTAAGGGGGACGGATTCACCCCTCCACTTT.

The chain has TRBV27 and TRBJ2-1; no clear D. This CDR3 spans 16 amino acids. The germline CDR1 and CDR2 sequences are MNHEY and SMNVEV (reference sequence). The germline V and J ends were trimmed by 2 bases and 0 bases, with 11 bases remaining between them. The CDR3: CASSLGFTSSYNEQFF. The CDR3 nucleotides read TGTGCCAGCAGTTTAGGGTTTACCAGCTCCTACAATGAGCAGTTCTTC.

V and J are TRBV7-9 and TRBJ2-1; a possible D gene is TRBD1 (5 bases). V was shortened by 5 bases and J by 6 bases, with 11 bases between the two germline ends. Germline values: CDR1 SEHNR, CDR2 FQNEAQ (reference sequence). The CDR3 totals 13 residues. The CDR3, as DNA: TGTGCCAGCAGCGTCAGGGATTTCAATGAGCAGTTCTTC. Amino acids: CASSVRDFNEQFF.

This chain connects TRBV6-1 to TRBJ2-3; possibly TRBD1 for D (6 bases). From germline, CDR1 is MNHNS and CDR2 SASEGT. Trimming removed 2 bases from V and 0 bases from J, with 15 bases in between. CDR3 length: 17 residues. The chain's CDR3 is CASSEFRDTSSTDTQYF. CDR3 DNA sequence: TGTGCCAGCAGTGAATTTAGGGACACATCTAGCACAGATACGCAGTATTTT.

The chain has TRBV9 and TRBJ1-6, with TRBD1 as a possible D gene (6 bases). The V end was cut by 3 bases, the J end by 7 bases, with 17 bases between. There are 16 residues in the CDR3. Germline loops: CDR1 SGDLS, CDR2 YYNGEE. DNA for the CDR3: TGTGCCAGCAGCGCTCAGGGAGGGGGGCGGAATTCACCCCTCCACTTT. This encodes CASSAQGGGRNSPLHF.

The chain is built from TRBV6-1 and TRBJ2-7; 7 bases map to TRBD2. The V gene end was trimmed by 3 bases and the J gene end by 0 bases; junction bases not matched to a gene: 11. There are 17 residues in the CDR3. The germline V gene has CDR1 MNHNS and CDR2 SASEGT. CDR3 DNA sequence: TGTGCCAGCAGTGATCGCCTACTAGCGCCAAGCTCCTACGAGCAGTACTTC. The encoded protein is CASSDRLLAPSSYEQYF.

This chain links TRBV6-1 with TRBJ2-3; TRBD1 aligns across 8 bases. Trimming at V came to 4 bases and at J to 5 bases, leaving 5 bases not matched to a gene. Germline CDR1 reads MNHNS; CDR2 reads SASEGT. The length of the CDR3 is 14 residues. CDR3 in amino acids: CASSGTGIRDTQYF. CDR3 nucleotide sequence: TGTGCCAGCAGTGGGACAGGGATACGAGATACGCAGTATTTT.

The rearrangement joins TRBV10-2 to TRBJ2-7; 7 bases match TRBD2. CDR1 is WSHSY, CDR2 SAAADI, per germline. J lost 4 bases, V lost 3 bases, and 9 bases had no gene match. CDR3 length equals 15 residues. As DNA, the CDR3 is TGCGCCAGCAGTGATACGGGGGGACTTCTTTACGAGCAGTACTTC. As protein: CASSDTGGLLYEQYF.

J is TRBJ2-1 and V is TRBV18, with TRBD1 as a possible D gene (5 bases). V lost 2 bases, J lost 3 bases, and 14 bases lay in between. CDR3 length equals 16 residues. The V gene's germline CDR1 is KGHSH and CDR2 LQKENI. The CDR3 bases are TGTGCCAGCTCACCAAAGGGGCTCACTGACTACAATGAGCAGTTCTTC. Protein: CASSPKGLTDYNEQFF.

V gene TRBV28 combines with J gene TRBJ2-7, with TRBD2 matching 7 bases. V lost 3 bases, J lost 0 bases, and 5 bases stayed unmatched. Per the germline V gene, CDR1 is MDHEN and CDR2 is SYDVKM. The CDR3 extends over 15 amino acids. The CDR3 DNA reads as TGTGCCAGCAGTTTGGGCGGGGGAAGCTCCTACGAGCAGTACTTC. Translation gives CASSLGGGSSYEQYF.

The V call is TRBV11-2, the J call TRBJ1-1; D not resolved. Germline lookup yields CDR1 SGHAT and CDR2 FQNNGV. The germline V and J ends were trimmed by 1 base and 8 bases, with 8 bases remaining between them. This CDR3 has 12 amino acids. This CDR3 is CASSLGRIEAFF. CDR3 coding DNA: TGTGCCAGCAGCTTAGGGAGGATCGAAGCTTTCTTT.

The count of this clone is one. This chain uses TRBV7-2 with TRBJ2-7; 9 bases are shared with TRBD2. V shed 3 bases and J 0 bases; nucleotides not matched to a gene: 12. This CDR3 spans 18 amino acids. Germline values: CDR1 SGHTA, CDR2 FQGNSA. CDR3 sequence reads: CASSFWPSGAPSSYEQYF. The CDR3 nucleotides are TGTGCCAGCAGCTTTTGGCCTAGCGGGGCTCCGAGCTCCTACGAGCAGTACTTC. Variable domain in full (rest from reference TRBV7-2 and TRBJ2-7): GAGVSQSPSNKVTEKGKDVELRCDPISGHTALYWYRQSLGQGLEFLIYFQGNSAPDKSGLPSDRFSAERTGGSVSTLTIQRTQQEDSAVYLCASSFWPSGAPSSYEQYFGPGTRLTVT.

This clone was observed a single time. The CDR3 region is CASSLGTDTQYF. The DNA of the CDR3 is TGTGCCAGCAGCTTAGGGACAGATACGCAGTATTTT. The chain employs TRBV7-6 and TRBJ2-3; D gene unclear. The CDR3 sequence is 12 residues long. Trimming shortened V by 1 base and J by 3 bases, and 2 bases separated the two germline ends. Germline CDR1 and CDR2: SGHVS and FNYEAQ.

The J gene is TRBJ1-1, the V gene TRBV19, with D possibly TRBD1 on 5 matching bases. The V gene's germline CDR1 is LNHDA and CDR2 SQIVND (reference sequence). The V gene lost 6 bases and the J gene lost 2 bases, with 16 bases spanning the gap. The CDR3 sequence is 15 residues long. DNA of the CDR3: TGTGCCAGTAGAGGGTGGGGGGTTCCTAACACTGAAGCTTTCTTT. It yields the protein CASRGWGVPNTEAFF.

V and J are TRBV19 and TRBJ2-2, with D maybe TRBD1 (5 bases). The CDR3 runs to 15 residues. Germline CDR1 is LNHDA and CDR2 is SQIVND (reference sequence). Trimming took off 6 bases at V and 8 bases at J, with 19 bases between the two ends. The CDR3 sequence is CASRTHEGVYGELFF. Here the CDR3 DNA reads TGTGCCAGTAGAACACATGAAGGGGTATATGGGGAGCTGTTTTTT.

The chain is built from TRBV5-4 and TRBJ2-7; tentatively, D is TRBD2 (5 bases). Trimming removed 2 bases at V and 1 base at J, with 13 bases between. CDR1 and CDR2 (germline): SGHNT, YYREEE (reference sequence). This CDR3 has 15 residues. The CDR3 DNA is TGTGCCAGCAGCTTACCCGGGGTCGGTTCCTACGAGCAGTACTTC. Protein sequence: CASSLPGVGSYEQYF.

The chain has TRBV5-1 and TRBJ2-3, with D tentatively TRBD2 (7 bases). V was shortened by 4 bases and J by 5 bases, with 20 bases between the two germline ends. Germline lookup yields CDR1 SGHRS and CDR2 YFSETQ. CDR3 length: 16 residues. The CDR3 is CASSRERGASGDTQYF. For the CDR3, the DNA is TGCGCCAGCAGCAGGGAACGGGGGGCTAGCGGAGATACGCAGTATTTT.